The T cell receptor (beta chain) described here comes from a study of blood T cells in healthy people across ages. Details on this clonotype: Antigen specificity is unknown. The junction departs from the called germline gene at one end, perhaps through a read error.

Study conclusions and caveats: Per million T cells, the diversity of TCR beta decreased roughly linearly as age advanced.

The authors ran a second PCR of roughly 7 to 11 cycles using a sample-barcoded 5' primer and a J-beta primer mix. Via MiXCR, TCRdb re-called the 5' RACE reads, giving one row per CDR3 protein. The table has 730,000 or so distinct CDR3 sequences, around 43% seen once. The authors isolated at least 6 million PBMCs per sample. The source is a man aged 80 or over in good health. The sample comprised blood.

DNA of the CDR3: TGTGCCAGCAGCATGGAAGGGACAGGGCCGAACTATGGCTGCACCTTC. Protein: CASSMEGTGPNYGCTF. The chain recombines TRBV7-2 with TRBJ1-2; TRBD1 matches 9 bases. The CDR3 consists of 16 residues. Germline CDR1 SGHTA, CDR2 FQGNSA. Combining the CDR3 with reference TRBV7-2 and TRBJ1-2 gives the whole variable domain GAGVSQSPSNKVTEKGKDVELRCDPISGHTALYWYRQSLGQGLEFLIYFQGNSAPDKSGLPSDRFSAERTGGSVSTLTIQRTQQEDSAVYLCASSMEGTGPNYGCTFGSGTRLTVV.